Below are 9 T cell receptor beta chains sequenced from a single sample in a study of shared clonotypes between healthy human individuals. CD45RO-negative cells were positively selected for CCR7, leaving out terminally differentiated effector memory CD45RA+ cells. Sequenced by immunoSEQ multiplex PCR; TCRdb stores in-frame clones only, minus some. The sample holds hundreds of thousands of clones, 96% seen once. Sequenced material: naive CD8+ T cells sorted from blood. Source of these receptors: a woman aged 25-40 years in good health.

The chain links TRBV28 to TRBJ2-1, with D maybe TRBD1 (5 bases). Germline V gene data show CDR1 as MDHEN and CDR2 as SYDVKM. The CDR3 runs 13 residues. V was trimmed by 4 bases and J by 10 bases, leaving 14 bases between them. CDR3 coding DNA: TGTGCCAGCAGTTCCCGGTGGGGCAGGGAGCAGTTCTTC. It specifies CASSSRWGREQFF.

V is TRBV4-1 and J is TRBJ2-3, with 10 bases matching TRBD2. Germline values: CDR1 MGHRA, CDR2 YSYEKL. J was trimmed by 1 base and V by 1 base; bases with no gene match: 5. This CDR3 is 17 amino acids long. The CDR3 spells CASSQVPSGSRTDTQYF. The CDR3 coding sequence is TGCGCCAGCAGCCAAGTACCTAGCGGGAGCCGCACAGATACGCAGTATTTT.

This clone was counted a single time. This chain links TRBV10-3 with TRBJ2-2; D call uncertain. The CDR3 covers 16 residues. Deletions cut 0 bases from V and 1 base from J, with 9 bases between. Germline V gene sequence: CDR1 ENHRY, CDR2 SYGVKD. CDR3 loop: CAISESSQVNTGELFF. The CDR3 nucleotides are TGTGCCATCAGTGAGTCGAGCCAGGTGAACACCGGGGAGCTGTTTTTT.

The rearrangement links TRBV7-6 to TRBJ2-7; D is perhaps TRBD1 or TRBD2 (5 bases each). CDR3 length: 16 amino acids. The V gene's germline CDR1 is SGHVS and CDR2 FNYEAQ. With 5 bases removed from V and 3 bases from J, the gap between germline ends came to 20 bases. The CDR3 spells CASSPLHGPGGYEQYF. CDR3 nucleotides: TGTGCCAGCAGCCCGTTACACGGTCCTGGGGGCTACGAGCAGTACTTC.

The chain combines TRBV5-6 with TRBJ1-5; tentative D call: TRBD1 (6 bases). Germline CDR1 and CDR2: SGHDT and YYEEEE. The CDR3 is 14 residues long. Trimming took off 4 bases at V and 1 base at J, with 9 bases between the two ends. This CDR3 is CASSTGQSNQPQHF. As DNA, the CDR3 is TGTGCCAGCAGCACAGGACAGAGCAATCAGCCCCAGCATTTT.

The chain has TRBV6-5 and TRBJ1-2; D possibly corresponds to TRBD1 (5 bases). V was trimmed by 7 bases and J by 10 bases, leaving 13 bases between them. The CDR3 extends over 11 amino acids. Germline assignment: CDR1 MNHEY and CDR2 SVGAGI. CDR3 bases: TGTGCCAGCATGGGACTGAGAGCCTACACCTTC. Its protein product is CASMGLRAYTF.

The rearrangement links TRBV27 to TRBJ2-1, with 7 bases fitting TRBD2. CDR3 size: 15 residues. V was pared by 5 bases and J by 1 base, with 5 bases of the junction left unmatched. Germline CDR1 reads MNHEY; CDR2 reads SMNVEV (reference sequence). The CDR3 is CASSPGTTSYNEQFF. CDR3 DNA: TGTGCCAGCAGTCCCGGGACTACGTCCTACAATGAGCAGTTCTTC.

The V and J genes are TRBV27 and TRBJ2-7; D tentatively fits TRBD1 or TRBD2 (5 bases each). The V and J ends lost 4 bases and 4 bases respectively, with 23 bases between them. CDR3 length: 17 residues. Germline CDR1 reads MNHEY; CDR2 reads SMNVEV (reference sequence). CDR3 in amino acids: CASSSIQPGPPFYEQYF. The CDR3 nucleotides are TGTGCCAGCAGTTCCATACAACCGGGACCCCCTTTTTACGAGCAGTACTTC.

The rearrangement joins TRBV29-1 to TRBJ1-3; D gene ambiguous. There are 12 residues in the CDR3. Trimming took 5 bases from V and 4 from J, leaving 9 bases between them. The V gene's germline CDR1 is SQVTM and CDR2 ANQGSEA. Here the CDR3 DNA reads TGCAGCGTTAAGCCAGGCGGAAACACCATATATTTT. Translation: CSVKPGGNTIYF.